This T cell receptor beta chain is from a study of cytomegalovirus exposure and HLA in healthy donors. Study at large: A previous analysis identified approximately 110 million unique TCR beta sequences derived from around 200 million T cells. Study results and limitations: Evidence from a later analysis indicated that most CMV-associated TCR beta chains looked HLA-restricted. Several of the most significant clusters appeared linked to common viral pathogens, based on a later analysis. A later examination showed that TCR association rates differed by HLA locus, with DRB1 most and HLA-C fewest.

The PCR ran on 60 Vbeta and 13 Jbeta primers. The protocol was immunoSEQ multiplex PCR, while the TCRdb copy is restricted to in-frame clones and leaves out a portion. The data hold 150,000 to 200,000 clones, with approximately 70% observed a single time. This CDR3 is 13 amino acids long. Germline V gene lookup returns CDR1 SEHNR and CDR2 FQNEAQ (reference sequence). The V and J ends lost 3 bases and 5 bases respectively, with 10 bases between them. For this clone: Its antigen is not known.

V is TRBV7-9 and J is TRBJ2-5; TRBD1 might be the D (5 bases). The receptor was derived from a man between 35 and 55 years old in good health and CMV-seropositive. Sequencing used PBMCs. CDR3 nucleotides: TGTGCCAGCAGCTTCGCTAACAGGGAGACCCAGTACTTC. As protein: CASSFANRETQYF.